A single sample gave rise to the 8 T cell receptor beta chains below, sequenced in a study of multiple sclerosis patients with progressive multifocal leukoencephalopathy. Clones were read by immunoSEQ multiplex PCR, and TCRdb kept only the in-frame ones, dropping some. The table shows tens of thousands of clones, with 85% to 90% occurring only once. Time point reported: 12 to 13 months of natalizumab therapy. This specimen was PBMCs, taken from a patient treated with natalizumab. These receptors all come from a human donor with multiple sclerosis.

V is TRBV7-2 and J is TRBJ1-5; D remains ambiguous. The germline V gene encodes CDR1 SGHTA and CDR2 FQGNSA. The CDR3 contains 14 residues. Trimming removed 0 bases at V and 6 bases at J, with 9 bases between. The CDR3 DNA follows: TGTGCCAGCAGCTTAGCACCCGGGCTTCAGCCCCAGCATTTT. Its protein is CASSLAPGLQPQHF.

J is TRBJ2-2 and V is TRBV7-6; D unresolved. V lost 1 base, J lost 4 bases, and 7 bases lay in between. Germline CDR1 reads SGHVS; CDR2 reads FNYEAQ. This CDR3 has 14 amino acids. CDR3 DNA sequence: TGTGCCAGCAGCTTAGGTGGCAGCACCGGGGAGCTGTTTTTT. This encodes CASSLGGSTGELFF. The full variable domain, in which reference TRBV7-6 and TRBJ2-2 provide the parts outside the CDR3, is GAGVSQSPRYKVTKRGQDVALRCDPISGHVSLYWYRQALGQGPEFLTYFNYEAQQDKSGLPNDRFSAERPEGSISTLTIQRTEQRDSAMYRCASSLGGSTGELFFGEGSRLTVL.

The chain employs TRBV6-4 and TRBJ2-3; D might be TRBD2 (6 bases). Looked up from germline, CDR1 is MRHNA and CDR2 is SNTAGT. The CDR3 has 14 amino acids. V was pared by 3 bases and J by 6 bases, with 13 bases between. The CDR3 nucleotides are TGTGCCAGCAGTGATTCTCCCCGGGGGGATACGCAGTATTTT. Translation gives CASSDSPRGDTQYF.

A single count supports this clone. The chain carries TRBV5-5 and TRBJ2-7; 7 positions agree with TRBD1. The CDR3 runs to 15 residues. Germline assignment: CDR1 SGHKS and CDR2 YYEKEE (reference sequence). Unmatched junction bases numbered 11, after V lost 4 bases and J lost 4 bases. The CDR3 loop reads CASSPTPGTAYEQYF. CDR3 sequence (DNA): TGTGCCAGCAGCCCCACCCCAGGGACAGCTTACGAGCAGTACTTC.

A single count supports this clone. The chain carries TRBV28 and TRBJ2-2; D remains ambiguous. V was pared by 7 bases and J by 3 bases, with 12 bases between. Germline-derived CDR1 and CDR2 are MDHEN and SYDVKM. The length of the CDR3 is 14 residues. The CDR3 DNA reads TGTGCCAGCAAAACCCAGGCGGACACCGGGGAGCTGTTTTTT. Protein product: CASKTQADTGELFF.

As DNA, the CDR3 is TGTGCCAGTCAATATAGCAATCAGCCCCAGCATTTT. It is translated as CASQYSNQPQHF. This chain links TRBV19 with TRBJ1-5; D remains unclear. The ends were cut back, 8 bases at V and 0 bases at J, with 5 bases in the middle. The CDR3 is 12 residues long. CDR1 and CDR2 from the germline V gene are LNHDA and SQIVND (reference sequence). The full variable domain, with the rest looked up from reference TRBV19 and TRBJ1-5, is DGGITQSPKYLFRKEGQNVTLSCEQNLNHDAMYWYRQDPGQGLRLIYYSQIVNDFQKGDIAEGYSVSREKKESFPLTVTSAQKNPTAFYLCASQYSNQPQHFGDGTRLSIL.

This chain joins TRBV5-5 and TRBJ1-6, with TRBD1 as a possible D gene (5 bases). The CDR3 length is 15 residues. Trimming left V 1 base short and J 6 bases short, with 11 bases between. In germline, CDR1 is SGHKS, CDR2 YYEKEE (reference sequence). The CDR3 reads CASSLTGPLNSPLHF. Written as DNA, the CDR3 is TGTGCCAGCAGCTTGACGGGACCCCTTAATTCACCCCTCCACTTT.

The rearrangement joins TRBV12-5 to TRBJ2-7, with 8 bases identical to TRBD1. The CDR3 runs 18 residues. The V and J ends lost 5 bases and 6 bases, in that order; junction bases with no gene match: 21. CDR1 and CDR2 (germline): LGHNT, FRNRAP. CDR3 sequence reads: CASGPTAKTGAQVLEQYF. In nucleotides, the CDR3 is TGTGCTAGTGGTCCGACCGCCAAGACAGGGGCCCAAGTCCTCGAGCAGTACTTC.